One and the same sample provided the 24 T cell receptor beta chains below, sequenced in a study of early T cells in non-severe SARS-CoV-2 infection. TCRdb redid the calling of the 5' RACE reads with MiXCR, one entry per CDR3 protein. The table has about 110,000 distinct CDR3 sequences, around an eighth seen once. The sample consisted of whole blood. These receptor sequences come from an adult who was a healthcare worker with PCR-confirmed SARS-CoV-2 infection or an uninfected control (not recorded which).

The sample holds many counts of this clonotype. The chain combines TRBV20-1 with TRBJ2-3; 10 bases are a match to TRBD2. CDR3 length equals 14 residues. V was clipped by 4 bases and J by 3 bases; unmatched bases: 4. Germline loops: CDR1 DFQATT, CDR2 SNEGSKA (reference sequence). The CDR3 nucleotides read TGCAGTGCTAAAACTAGCGGGATAACAGATACGCAGTATTTT. Translated, it gives CSAKTSGITDTQYF.

This clonotype was found many times. V and J are TRBV19 and TRBJ2-7; 10 nucleotides line up with TRBD1. CDR3 length: 15 residues. CDR1 and CDR2 from the germline V gene are LNHDA and SQIVND (reference sequence). J was trimmed by 5 bases and V by 3 bases; bases with no gene match: 7. The CDR3, as DNA: TGTGCCAGTAGTATTTTGGGACAGGGGACAAACGAGCAGTACTTC. Amino acids: CASSILGQGTNEQYF. Complete variable domain (other parts from reference TRBV19 and TRBJ2-7): DGGITQSPKYLFRKEGQNVTLSCEQNLNHDAMYWYRQDPGQGLRLIYYSQIVNDFQKGDIAEGYSVSREKKESFPLTVTSAQKNPTAFYLCASSILGQGTNEQYFGPGTRLTVT.

This chain joins TRBV7-9 and TRBJ1-1, with TRBD1 as a possible D gene (5 bases). Germline values: CDR1 SEHNR, CDR2 FQNEAQ (reference sequence). The germline V and J ends were trimmed by 1 base and 4 bases, with 13 bases remaining between them. This CDR3 is built from 15 residues. CDR3 bases: TGTGCCAGCAGCTTAGGAATTATCGGGGGCACTGAAGCTTTCTTT. Translating gives CASSLGIIGGTEAFF.

This clonotype was counted at least ten times. V and J are TRBV11-2 and TRBJ2-1; D gene uncertain. The germline V gene has CDR1 SGHAT and CDR2 FQNNGV. The CDR3 is 12 residues long. Deletions cut 5 bases from V and 1 base from J, with 3 bases between. The CDR3 loop is CASSRSYNEQFF. In DNA form, the CDR3 reads TGTGCCAGCAGCCGGTCCTACAATGAGCAGTTCTTC.

This clonotype showed up just a few times. The chain carries TRBV5-1 and TRBJ1-1; D perhaps matches TRBD1 (6 bases). Germline CDR1 and CDR2: SGHRS and YFSETQ. V dropped 4 bases and J dropped 4 bases, with 17 bases sitting between them. The CDR3 covers 15 residues. This CDR3 is CASSKYRAEGTEAFF. DNA of the CDR3: TGCGCCAGCAGCAAGTACAGGGCCGAGGGCACTGAAGCTTTCTTT.

This clonotype occurred a few times. This sequence joins TRBV11-2 and TRBJ2-1; 7 bases line up with TRBD1. The CDR3 is 14 residues long. Germline V gives CDR1 SGHAT, CDR2 FQNNGV. The ends lost 4 bases at V and 9 bases at J; junction bases unmatched: 9. The CDR3 protein is CASSSRAGGVEQFF. The DNA of the CDR3 is TGTGCCAGCAGCTCTCGGGCAGGGGGAGTTGAGCAGTTCTTC.

This clonotype has only a few counts. The chain employs TRBV5-1 and TRBJ2-5; TRBD2 might be the D (5 bases). Per germline, CDR1 SGHRS and CDR2 YFSETQ. CDR3 length: 15 amino acids. V lost 4 bases and J lost 5, with 18 bases in between. The CDR3 sequence is CASSPGSYRRETQYF. DNA of the CDR3: TGCGCCAGCAGCCCCGGGTCTTATCGGAGGGAGACCCAGTACTTC.

Note on this clonotype: A much larger clonotype is one base distant, so this may be a read error. The rearrangement uses TRBV14 and TRBJ2-7; D remains ambiguous. CDR3 length: 14 amino acids. The ends were cut back, 4 bases at V and 6 bases at J, with 16 bases in the middle. Looked up from germline, CDR1 is SGHDN and CDR2 is FVKESK. The CDR3 is CASSLPGLPCEQYF. CDR3 nucleotide sequence: TGTGCCAGCAGCCTCCCGGGCCTCCCGTGCGAGCAGTACTTC. Full variable domain (remainder filled in from reference TRBV14 and TRBJ2-7): EAGVTQFPSHSVIEKGQTVTLRCDPISGHDNLYWYRRVMGKEIKFLLHFVKESKQDESGMPNNRFLAERTGGTYSTLKVQPAELEDSGVYFCASSLPGLPCEQYFGPGTRLTVT.

The DNA of the CDR3 is TGTGCCAGCTCACCGCAAGGGGTGGGCTCTGAAGCTTTCTTT. Translating gives CASSPQGVGSEAFF. The chain carries TRBV18 and TRBJ1-1; D might be TRBD1 (5 bases). The V gene's germline CDR1 is KGHSH and CDR2 LQKENI. This CDR3 contains 14 residues. Trimming took 3 bases from V and 6 from J, leaving 14 bases between them.

V is TRBV6-1 and J is TRBJ2-1; perhaps TRBD2 as D (5 bases). The CDR3 is 14 amino acids. Germline V lookup: CDR1 MNHNS, CDR2 SASEGT. Trimming removed 6 bases at V and 2 bases at J, with 11 bases between. In DNA form, the CDR3 reads TGTGCCAGCAGGGCTACTAGTCCCTACAATGAGCAGTTCTTC. It specifies CASRATSPYNEQFF.

This clonotype was recorded a few times. At one of its ends the junction is not consistent with the germline gene, which may arise from a read error. The V and J genes are TRBV7-2 and TRBJ2-5; D is ambiguous. The CDR3 contains 11 residues. Germline loops: CDR1 SGHTA, CDR2 FQGNSA. In DNA, the CDR3 is TGTGCCAGCAGCTTAGGTGGGCCCCCGGACTTC. This sequence encodes CASSLGGPPDF.

This clonotype was found a few times. The chain uses TRBV29-1 and TRBJ2-1; 12 bases match TRBD2. The CDR3 has 14 residues. Per germline, CDR1 SQVTM and CDR2 ANQGSEA. V gave up 6 bases and J gave up 7 bases; unmatched junction bases: 7. In nucleotides, the CDR3 is TGCAGCGTAGGTACTAGCGGGAGGTCGAATGAGCAGTTCTTC. It yields the protein CSVGTSGRSNEQFF.

The chain uses TRBV5-1 and TRBJ2-5; 14 bases are shared with TRBD2. The V segment lost 7 bases and the J segment 5 bases; nucleotides outside the gene matches: 7. Germline CDR1 and CDR2: SGHRS and YFSETQ. The CDR3 totals 15 residues. The CDR3 spells CASGGLAGVSETQYF. The CDR3 DNA reads as TGCGCCAGCGGGGGACTAGCGGGAGTATCGGAGACCCAGTACTTC.

The gene calls are TRBV7-2 and TRBJ2-2; 8 bases are a match to TRBD2. J gave up 1 base and V 2 bases, and 15 bases lay outside the gene matches. CDR3 length: 20 residues. CDR1 and CDR2 (germline): SGHTA, FQGNSA. The CDR3 sequence: CASSLNRISGTSRNTGELFF. In nucleotides, the CDR3 is TGTGCCAGCAGCTTAAATCGGATTAGCGGGACCTCCCGGAACACCGGGGAGCTGTTTTTT.

This clonotype appeared a single time. The chain combines TRBV28 with TRBJ2-7; D is possibly TRBD1 or TRBD2 (6 bases each). Germline lookup yields CDR1 MDHEN and CDR2 SYDVKM. Trimming stripped 7 bases from V and 5 bases from J, with 18 bases between. The CDR3 has 14 amino acids. The CDR3 region is CASNKRGPGDEQYF. CDR3 nucleotide sequence: TGTGCCAGCAACAAACGGGGGCCCGGGGACGAGCAGTACTTC.

This clonotype occurred many times. The chain uses TRBV29-1 and TRBJ1-2; TRBD1 agrees at 11 bases. The CDR3 consists of 14 residues. The ends lost 3 bases at V and 4 bases at J; junction bases unmatched: 4. The germline V gene encodes CDR1 SQVTM and CDR2 ANQGSEA. The CDR3 DNA follows: TGCAGCGTTGAGGACAGGGGGCAGGTCTATGGCTACACCTTC. The encoded protein is CSVEDRGQVYGYTF.

At least ten counts were recorded for this clonotype. The chain uses TRBV7-2 and TRBJ2-5; 7 nucleotides align to TRBD2. The CDR3 loop spans 15 amino acids. Germline CDR1 and CDR2: SGHTA and FQGNSA. V was clipped by 8 bases and J by 1 base; unmatched bases: 10. Here the CDR3 reads CASALGLPTQETQYF. CDR3 nucleotide sequence: TGTGCCAGCGCCTTGGGACTACCAACCCAAGAGACCCAGTACTTC.

This clonotype was seen many times. This chain joins TRBV14 and TRBJ2-7; 11 nucleotides match TRBD2. The CDR3 has 14 amino acids. Unmatched junction bases numbered 7, after V lost 6 bases and J lost 6 bases. Germline CDR1 and CDR2: SGHDN and FVKESK. CDR3 loop: CASSSTSGISEQYF. CDR3 bases: TGTGCCAGCAGTTCGACTAGCGGGATATCCGAGCAGTACTTC.

The V call is TRBV28, the J call TRBJ1-6; D is unclear. Trimming removed 5 bases at V and 6 bases at J, with 8 bases between. Germline V gives CDR1 MDHEN, CDR2 SYDVKM. The CDR3 length is 13 residues. The CDR3 coding sequence is TGTGCCAGCAGTCCCCCGGCTAATTCACCCCTCCACTTT. Translated, it gives CASSPPANSPLHF.

This chain joins TRBV3-1 and TRBJ1-1, with D hard to call. Germline assignment: CDR1 LGHDT and CDR2 YNNKEL (reference sequence). There are 15 residues in the CDR3. Trimming took 0 bases from V and 11 from J, leaving 19 bases between them. CDR3 sequence reads: CASSQEWQAPTGAFF. CDR3 nucleotides: TGTGCCAGCAGCCAAGAATGGCAGGCCCCGACGGGTGCTTTCTTT. Using reference TRBV3-1 and TRBJ1-1 for the parts outside the CDR3, the full variable domain is DTAVSQTPKYLVTQMGNDKSIKCEQNLGHDTMYWYKQDSKKFLKIMFSYNNKELIINETVPNRFSPKSPDKAHLNLHINSLELGDSAVYFCASSQEWQAPTGAFFGQGTRLTVV.

This clonotype came up many times. The J gene is TRBJ2-1, the V gene TRBV12-3 or TRBV12-4; no firm D call. V lost 3 bases and J lost 10, with 7 bases in between. This CDR3 contains 11 residues. DNA of the CDR3: TGTGCCAGCAGTTTCAAGTGGGAGCAGTTCTTC. It codes for CASSFKWEQFF.

This clonotype was recorded a few times. The rearrangement joins TRBV5-1 to TRBJ1-4; TRBD1 agrees at 10 bases. CDR3 length: 16 residues. The V segment lost 0 bases and the J segment 3 bases; nucleotides outside the gene matches: 2. In germline, CDR1 is SGHRS, CDR2 YFSETQ. The CDR3 DNA sequence: TGCGCCAGCAGCTTGGCAGGACAGGGGGCTAATGAAAAACTGTTTTTT. This codes for CASSLAGQGANEKLFF.

At least ten counts were recorded for this clonotype. The rearrangement uses TRBV29-1 and TRBJ1-2; no clear D gene. V lost 2 bases, J lost 5 bases, and 12 bases lay in between. The V gene's germline CDR1 is SQVTM and CDR2 ANQGSEA. The CDR3 covers 13 residues. The CDR3 here is CSVESAVSYGYTF. As DNA, the CDR3 is TGCAGCGTTGAATCGGCGGTATCTTATGGCTACACCTTC. Combining the CDR3 with reference TRBV29-1 and TRBJ1-2 gives the whole variable domain SAVISQKPSRDICQRGTSLTIQCQVDSQVTMMFWYRQQPGQSLTLIATANQGSEATYESGFVIDKFPISRPNLTFSTLTVSNMSPEDSSIYLCSVESAVSYGYTFGSGTRLTVV.

The rearrangement links TRBV9 to TRBJ2-6, with 9 bases that match TRBD1. Looked up from germline, CDR1 is SGDLS and CDR2 is YYNGEE. The CDR3 is 19 residues long. Trimming at V came to 4 bases and at J to 8 bases, leaving 19 bases not matched to a gene. DNA of the CDR3: TGTGCCAGCAGCCCTACCTACTCACAGGGGGCGACAGGGACCAACGTCCTGACTTTC. Amino acids: CASSPTYSQGATGTNVLTF. The full variable domain, with the rest looked up from reference TRBV9 and TRBJ2-6, is DSGVTQTPKHLITATGQRVTLRCSPRSGDLSVYWYQQSLDQGLQFLIQYYNGEERAKGNILERFSAQQFPDLHSELNLSSLELGDSALYFCASSPTYSQGATGTNVLTFGAGSRLTVL.